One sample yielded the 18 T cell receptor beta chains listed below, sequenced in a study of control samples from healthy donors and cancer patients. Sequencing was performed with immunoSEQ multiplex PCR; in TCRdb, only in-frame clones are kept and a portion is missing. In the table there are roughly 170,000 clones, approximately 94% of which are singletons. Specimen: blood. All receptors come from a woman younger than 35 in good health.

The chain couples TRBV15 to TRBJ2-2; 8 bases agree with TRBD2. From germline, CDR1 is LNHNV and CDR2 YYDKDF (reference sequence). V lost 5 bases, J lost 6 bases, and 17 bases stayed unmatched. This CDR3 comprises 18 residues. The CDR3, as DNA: TGTGCCACCAGCTACTATTTACCGGGACTAGGTATAGCCGGGGAGCTGTTTTTT. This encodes CATSYYLPGLGIAGELFF. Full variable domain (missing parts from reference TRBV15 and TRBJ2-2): DAMVIQNPRYQVTQFGKPVTLSCSQTLNHNVMYWYQQKSSQAPKLLFHYYDKDFNNEADTPDNFQSRRPNTSFCFLDIRSPGLGDTAMYLCATSYYLPGLGIAGELFFGEGSRLTVL.

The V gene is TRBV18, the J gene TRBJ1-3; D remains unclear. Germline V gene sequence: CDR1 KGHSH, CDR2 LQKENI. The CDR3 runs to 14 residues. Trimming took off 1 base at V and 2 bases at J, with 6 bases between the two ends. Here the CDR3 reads CASSPQSAGNTIYF. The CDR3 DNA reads TGTGCCAGCTCACCACAGTCCGCTGGAAACACCATATATTTT.

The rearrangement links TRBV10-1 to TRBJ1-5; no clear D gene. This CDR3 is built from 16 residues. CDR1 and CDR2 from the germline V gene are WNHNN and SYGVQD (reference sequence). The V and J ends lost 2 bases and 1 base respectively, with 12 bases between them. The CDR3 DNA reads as TGCGCCAGCAGTGAGAGGTCACGGAGAAGCAATCAGCCCCAGCATTTT. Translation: CASSERSRRSNQPQHF.

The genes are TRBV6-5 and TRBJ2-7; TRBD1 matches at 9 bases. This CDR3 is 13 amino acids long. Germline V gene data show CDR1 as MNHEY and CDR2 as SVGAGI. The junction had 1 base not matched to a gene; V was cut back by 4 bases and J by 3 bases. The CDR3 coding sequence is TGTGCCAGCAGTTGGACAGGGGACTACGAGCAGTACTTC. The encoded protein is CASSWTGDYEQYF.

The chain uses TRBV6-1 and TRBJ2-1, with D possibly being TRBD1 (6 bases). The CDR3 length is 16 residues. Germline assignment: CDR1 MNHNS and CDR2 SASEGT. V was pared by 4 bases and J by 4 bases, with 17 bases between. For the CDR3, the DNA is TGTGCCAGCAGTGTGCAAGTGGGGGCGCGGTACAATGAGCAGTTCTTC. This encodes CASSVQVGARYNEQFF.

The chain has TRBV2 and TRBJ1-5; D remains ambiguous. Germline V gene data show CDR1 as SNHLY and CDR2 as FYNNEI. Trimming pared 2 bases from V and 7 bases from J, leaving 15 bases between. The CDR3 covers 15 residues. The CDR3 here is CASSEQEGGLQPQHF. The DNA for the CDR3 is TGTGCCAGCAGTGAACAGGAGGGAGGTTTGCAGCCCCAGCATTTT.

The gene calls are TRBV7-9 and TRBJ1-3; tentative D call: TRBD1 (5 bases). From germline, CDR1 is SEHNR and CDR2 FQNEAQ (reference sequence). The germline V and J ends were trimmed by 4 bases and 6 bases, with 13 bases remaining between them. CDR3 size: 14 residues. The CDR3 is CASSSRVGVNTIYF. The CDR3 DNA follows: TGTGCCAGCAGCTCGCGGGTAGGGGTAAACACCATATATTTT.

CDR3 coding DNA: TGTGCCAGCAGCTTGGGACAGGGAGTCAATGGCTACACCTTC. As protein: CASSLGQGVNGYTF. The chain links TRBV7-2 to TRBJ1-2; 9 nucleotides align to TRBD1. Unmatched junction bases numbered 5, after V lost 3 bases and J lost 6 bases. Per germline, CDR1 SGHTA and CDR2 FQGNSA. The CDR3 is 14 residues long.

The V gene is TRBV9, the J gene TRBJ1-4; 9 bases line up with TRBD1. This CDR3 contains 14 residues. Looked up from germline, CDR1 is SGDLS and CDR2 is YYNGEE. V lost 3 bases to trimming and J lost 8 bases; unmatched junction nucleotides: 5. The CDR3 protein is CASSDRTGEEKLFF. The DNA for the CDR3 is TGTGCCAGCAGCGACCGGACAGGGGAGGAAAAACTGTTTTTT.

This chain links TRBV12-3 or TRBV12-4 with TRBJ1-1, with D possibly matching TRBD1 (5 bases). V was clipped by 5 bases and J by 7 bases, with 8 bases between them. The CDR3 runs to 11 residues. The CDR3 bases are TGTGCCAGCAGTAGACAGAGTGAAGCTTTCTTT. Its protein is CASSRQSEAFF.

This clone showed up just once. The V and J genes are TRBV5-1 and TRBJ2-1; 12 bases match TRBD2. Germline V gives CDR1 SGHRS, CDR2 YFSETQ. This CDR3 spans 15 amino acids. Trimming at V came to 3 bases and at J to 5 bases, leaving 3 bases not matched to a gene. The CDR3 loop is CASSSRTSGDNEQFF. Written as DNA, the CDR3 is TGCGCCAGCAGCTCTCGGACTAGCGGGGACAATGAGCAGTTCTTC.

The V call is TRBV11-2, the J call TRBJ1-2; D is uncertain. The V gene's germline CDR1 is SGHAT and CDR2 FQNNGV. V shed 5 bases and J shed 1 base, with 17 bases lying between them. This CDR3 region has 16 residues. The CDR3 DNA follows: TGTGCCAGCAGCCCTGATGTGGGGTTTAATAACTATGGCTACACCTTC. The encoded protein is CASSPDVGFNNYGYTF.

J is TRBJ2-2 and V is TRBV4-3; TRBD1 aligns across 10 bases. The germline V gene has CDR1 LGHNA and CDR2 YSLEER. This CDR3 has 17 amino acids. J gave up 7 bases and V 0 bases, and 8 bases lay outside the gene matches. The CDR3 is CASSQDFRQGAGGELFF. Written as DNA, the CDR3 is TGCGCCAGCAGCCAAGATTTCCGACAGGGGGCGGGCGGGGAGCTGTTTTTT.

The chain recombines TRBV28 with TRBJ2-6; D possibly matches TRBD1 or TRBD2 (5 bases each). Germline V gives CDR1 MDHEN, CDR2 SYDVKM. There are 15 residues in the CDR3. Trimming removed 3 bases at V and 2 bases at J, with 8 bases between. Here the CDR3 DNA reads TGTGCCAGCAGTTTTCGGGGCGCTGGGGCCAACGTCCTGACTTTC. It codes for CASSFRGAGANVLTF.

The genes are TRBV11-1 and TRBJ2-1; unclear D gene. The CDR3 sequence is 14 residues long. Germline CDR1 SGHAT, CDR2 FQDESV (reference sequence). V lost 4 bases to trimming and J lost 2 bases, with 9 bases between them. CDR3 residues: CASSSPITYNEQFF. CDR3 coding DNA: TGTGCCAGCAGCTCCCCCATAACCTACAATGAGCAGTTCTTC.

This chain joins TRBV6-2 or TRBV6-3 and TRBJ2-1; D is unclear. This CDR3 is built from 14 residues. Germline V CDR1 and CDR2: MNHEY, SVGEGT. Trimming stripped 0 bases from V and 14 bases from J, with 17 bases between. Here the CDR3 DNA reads TGTGCCAGCAGTTACTCCCTTAATGGTTTGTCGAAGTTCTTC. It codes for CASSYSLNGLSKFF.

The CDR3 DNA reads as TGTGCCAGCAGCTTAGCCGGATTGAGAGATACGCAGTATTTT. Translated, it gives CASSLAGLRDTQYF. The rearrangement uses TRBV7-2 and TRBJ2-3; no reliable D call. Germline CDR1 and CDR2: SGHTA and FQGNSA. Trimming left V 0 bases short and J 5 bases short, with 9 bases between. The CDR3 is 14 amino acids.

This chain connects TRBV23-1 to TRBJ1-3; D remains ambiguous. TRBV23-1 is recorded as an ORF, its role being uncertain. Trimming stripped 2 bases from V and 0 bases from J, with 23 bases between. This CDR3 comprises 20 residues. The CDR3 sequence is CASSQKQRSDTYYSGNTIYF. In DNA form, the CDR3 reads TGCGCCAGCAGTCAAAAGCAGCGCTCAGACACCTACTACTCTGGAAACACCATATATTTT.